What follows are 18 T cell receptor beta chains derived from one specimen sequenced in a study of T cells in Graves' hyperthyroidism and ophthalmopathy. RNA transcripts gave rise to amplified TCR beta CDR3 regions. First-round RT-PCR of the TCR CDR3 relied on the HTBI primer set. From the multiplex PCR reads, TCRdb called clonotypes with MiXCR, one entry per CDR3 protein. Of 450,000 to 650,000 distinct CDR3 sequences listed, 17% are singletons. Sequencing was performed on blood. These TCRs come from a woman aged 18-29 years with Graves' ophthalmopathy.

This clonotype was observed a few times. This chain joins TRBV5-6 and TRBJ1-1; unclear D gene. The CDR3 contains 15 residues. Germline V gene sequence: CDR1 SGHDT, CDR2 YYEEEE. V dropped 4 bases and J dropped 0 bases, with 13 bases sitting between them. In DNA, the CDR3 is TGTGCCAGCAGCACCCCGGGTTCCGTGAACACTGAAGCTTTCTTT. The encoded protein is CASSTPGSVNTEAFF.

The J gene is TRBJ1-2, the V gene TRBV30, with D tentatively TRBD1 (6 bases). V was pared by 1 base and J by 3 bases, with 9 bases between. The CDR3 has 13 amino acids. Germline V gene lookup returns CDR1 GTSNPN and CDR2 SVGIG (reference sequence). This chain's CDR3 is CAWSGAGDYGYTF. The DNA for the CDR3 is TGTGCCTGGAGTGGGGCAGGGGACTATGGCTACACCTTC.

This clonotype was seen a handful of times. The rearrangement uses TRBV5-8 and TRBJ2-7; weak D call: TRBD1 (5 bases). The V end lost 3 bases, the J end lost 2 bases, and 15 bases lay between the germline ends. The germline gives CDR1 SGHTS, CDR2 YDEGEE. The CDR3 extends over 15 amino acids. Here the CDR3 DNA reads TGTGCCAGCAGCTCCTTATACGACAGCACCTACGAGCAGTACTTC. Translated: CASSSLYDSTYEQYF.

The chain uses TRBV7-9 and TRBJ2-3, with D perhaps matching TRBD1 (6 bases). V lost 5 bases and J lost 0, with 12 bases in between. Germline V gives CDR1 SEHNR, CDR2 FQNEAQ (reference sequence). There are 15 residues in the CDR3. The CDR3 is CASSTGQTSTDTQYF. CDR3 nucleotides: TGTGCCAGCAGCACTGGACAGACTAGCACAGATACGCAGTATTTT.

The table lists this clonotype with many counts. CDR3 bases: TGCAGTGCCGCCACTAGCGGAAACTACAATGAGCAGTTCTTC. Its translation is CSAATSGNYNEQFF. This chain connects TRBV20-1 to TRBJ2-1; the match to TRBD2 covers 8 bases. This CDR3 comprises 14 residues. The V gene's germline CDR1 is DFQATT and CDR2 SNEGSKA (reference sequence). Trimming at V came to 6 bases and at J to 3 bases, leaving 7 bases not matched to a gene.

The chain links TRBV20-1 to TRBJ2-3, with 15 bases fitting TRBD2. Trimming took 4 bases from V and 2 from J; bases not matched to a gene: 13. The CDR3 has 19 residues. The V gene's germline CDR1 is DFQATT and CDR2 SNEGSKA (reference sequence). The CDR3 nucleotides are TGCAGTGCTAAGTCAGGGGCCGGGACTAGCGGGGGGCCCACAGATACGCAGTATTTT. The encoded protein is CSAKSGAGTSGGPTDTQYF.

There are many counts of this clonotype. The CDR3 region has the DNA TGTGCCAGCAGCTTCGGACTAGCGGATTCCTACGAGCAGTACTTC. This codes for CASSFGLADSYEQYF. The chain couples TRBV11-1 to TRBJ2-7, with 10 nucleotides matching TRBD2. This CDR3 has 15 amino acids. Germline trimming cut 3 bases from V and 1 base from J; bases unmatched to any gene: 3. Germline V lookup: CDR1 SGHAT, CDR2 FQDESV (reference sequence). Filled out from reference TRBV11-1 and TRBJ2-7, the complete variable domain reads EAEVAQSPRYKITEKSQAVAFWCDPISGHATLYWYRQILGQGPELLVQFQDESVVDDSQLPKDRFSAERLKGVDSTLKIQPAELGDSAMYLCASSFGLADSYEQYFGPGTRLTVT.

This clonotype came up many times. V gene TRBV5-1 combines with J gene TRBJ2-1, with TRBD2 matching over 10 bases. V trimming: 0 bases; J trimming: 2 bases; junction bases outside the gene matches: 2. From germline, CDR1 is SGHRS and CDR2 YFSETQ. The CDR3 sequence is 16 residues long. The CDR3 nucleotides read TGCGCCAGCAGCTTGGACCTAGCGGGGGCCTACAATGAGCAGTTCTTC. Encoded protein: CASSLDLAGAYNEQFF.

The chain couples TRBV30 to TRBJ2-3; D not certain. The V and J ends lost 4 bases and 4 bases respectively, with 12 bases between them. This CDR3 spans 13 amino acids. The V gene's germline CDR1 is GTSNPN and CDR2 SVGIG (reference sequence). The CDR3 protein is CAWTSKFADTQYF. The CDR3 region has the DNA TGTGCCTGGACTAGTAAATTTGCAGATACGCAGTATTTT.

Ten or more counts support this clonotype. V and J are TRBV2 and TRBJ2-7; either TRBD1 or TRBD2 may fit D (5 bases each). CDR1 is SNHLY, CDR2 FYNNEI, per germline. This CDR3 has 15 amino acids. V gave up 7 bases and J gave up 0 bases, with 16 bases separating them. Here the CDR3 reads CASKPGQRSSYEQYF. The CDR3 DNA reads TGTGCCAGCAAACCGGGGCAGCGGAGCTCCTACGAGCAGTACTTC. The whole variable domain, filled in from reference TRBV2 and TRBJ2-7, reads EPEVTQTPSHQVTQMGQEVILRCVPISNHLYFYWYRQILGQKVEFLVSFYNNEISEKSEIFDDQFSVERPDGSNFTLKIRSTKLEDSAMYFCASKPGQRSSYEQYFGPGTRLTVT.

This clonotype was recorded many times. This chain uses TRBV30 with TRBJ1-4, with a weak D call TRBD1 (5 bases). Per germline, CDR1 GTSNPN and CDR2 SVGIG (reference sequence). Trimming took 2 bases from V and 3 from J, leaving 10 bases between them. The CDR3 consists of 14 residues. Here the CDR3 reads CAWSPQGSNEKLFF. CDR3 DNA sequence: TGTGCCTGGAGTCCGCAGGGTTCTAATGAAAAACTGTTTTTT.

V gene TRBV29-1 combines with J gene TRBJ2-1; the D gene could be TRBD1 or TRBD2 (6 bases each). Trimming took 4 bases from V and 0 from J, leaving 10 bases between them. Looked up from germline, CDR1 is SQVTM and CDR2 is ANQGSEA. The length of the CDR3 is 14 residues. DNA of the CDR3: TGCAGCGTTGCTGGGGGGCCCTCCTACAATGAGCAGTTCTTC. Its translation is CSVAGGPSYNEQFF.

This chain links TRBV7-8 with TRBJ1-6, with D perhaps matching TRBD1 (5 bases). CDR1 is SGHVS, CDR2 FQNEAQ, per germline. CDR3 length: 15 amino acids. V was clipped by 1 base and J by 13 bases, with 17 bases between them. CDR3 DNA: TGTGCCAGCAGCTTAGAATATAGGGGCCTAGGTCCCCTCCACTTT. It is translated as CASSLEYRGLGPLHF.

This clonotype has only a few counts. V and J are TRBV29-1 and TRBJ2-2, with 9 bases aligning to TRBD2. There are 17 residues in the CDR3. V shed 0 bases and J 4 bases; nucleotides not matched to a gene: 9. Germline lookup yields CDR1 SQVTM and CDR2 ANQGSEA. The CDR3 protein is CSVEDRVGGRATGELFF. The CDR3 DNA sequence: TGCAGCGTTGAAGATCGGGTAGGCGGGAGGGCCACCGGGGAGCTGTTTTTT.

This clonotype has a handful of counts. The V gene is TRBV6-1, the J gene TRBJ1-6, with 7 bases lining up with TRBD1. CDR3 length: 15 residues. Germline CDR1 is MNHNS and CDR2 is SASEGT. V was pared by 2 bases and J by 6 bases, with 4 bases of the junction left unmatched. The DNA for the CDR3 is TGTGCCAGCAGTGAATTGGCAGGGGGTAATTCACCCCTCCACTTT. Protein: CASSELAGGNSPLHF.

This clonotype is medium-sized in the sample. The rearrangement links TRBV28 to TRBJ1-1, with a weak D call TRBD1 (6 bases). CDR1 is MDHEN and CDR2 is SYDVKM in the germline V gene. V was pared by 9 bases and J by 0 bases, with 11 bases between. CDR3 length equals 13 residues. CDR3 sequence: CASSGVLNTEAFF. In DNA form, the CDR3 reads TGTGCCAGTTCAGGGGTCTTGAACACTGAAGCTTTCTTT. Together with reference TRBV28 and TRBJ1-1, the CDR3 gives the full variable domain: DVKVTQSSRYLVKRTGEKVFLECVQDMDHENMFWYRQDPGLGLRLIYFSYDVKMKEKGDIPEGYSVSREKKERFSLILESASTNQTSMYLCASSGVLNTEAFFGQGTRLTVV.

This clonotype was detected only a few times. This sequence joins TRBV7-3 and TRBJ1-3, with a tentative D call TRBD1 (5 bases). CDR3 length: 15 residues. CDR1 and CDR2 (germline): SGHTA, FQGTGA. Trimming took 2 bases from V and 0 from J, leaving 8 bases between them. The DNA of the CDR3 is TGTGCCAGCAGCTTACTACAGGACTCTGGAAACACCATATATTTT. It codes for CASSLLQDSGNTIYF. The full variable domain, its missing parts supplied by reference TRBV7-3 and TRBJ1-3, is GAGVSQTPSNKVTEKGKYVELRCDPISGHTALYWYRQSLGQGPEFLIYFQGTGAADDSGLPNDRFFAVRPEGSVSTLKIQRTERGDSAVYLCASSLLQDSGNTIYFGEGSWLTVV.

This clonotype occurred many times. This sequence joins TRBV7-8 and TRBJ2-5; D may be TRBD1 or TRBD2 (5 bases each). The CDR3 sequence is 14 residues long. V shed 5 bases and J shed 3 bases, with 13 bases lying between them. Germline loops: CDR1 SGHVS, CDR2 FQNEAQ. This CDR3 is CASSLAGTEETQYF. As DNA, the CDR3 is TGTGCCAGCAGCCTCGCCGGGACGGAAGAGACCCAGTACTTC.